The 29 T cell receptor beta chains below come from one sample, sequenced in a study of Ad26.COV2.S vaccination and SARS-CoV-2 variants. Documented treatment: over 15 received Ad26.COV2.S at low or high dose, single or two shots; about 5 received placebo; per-sample allocation not given. Collection of samples fell on day 63 after the first vaccine or placebo injection. Sequencing was performed with immunoSEQ multiplex PCR; in TCRdb, only in-frame clones are kept and a portion is missing. The sample holds around 450,000 clones, 75% to 90% seen once. The source material was peripheral blood, sampled in a trial of Ad26.COV2.S vaccine versus placebo. The source is a person aged 18 to 65 who received the Ad26.COV2.S COVID-19 vaccine or a placebo.

This clone was recorded a few times. V is TRBV7-9 and J is TRBJ2-2; the D is unclear. Per germline, CDR1 SEHNR and CDR2 FQNEAQ (reference sequence). V was shortened by 5 bases and J by 2 bases, with 9 bases between the two germline ends. The CDR3 sequence is 14 residues long. Here the CDR3 DNA reads TGTGCCAGCAGCCTTACTACTAACACCGGGGAGCTGTTTTTT. Translated, it gives CASSLTTNTGELFF.

The rearrangement uses TRBV18 and TRBJ2-1; TRBD2 aligns across 7 bases. Per germline, CDR1 KGHSH and CDR2 LQKENI. The trim removed 3 bases at V and 7 bases at J, leaving 12 bases unmatched. The CDR3 consists of 16 residues. The CDR3 loop is CASSPTRQRDNNEQFF. In nucleotides, the CDR3 is TGTGCCAGCTCACCCACTAGGCAGCGGGATAATAATGAGCAGTTCTTC.

The chain combines TRBV7-2 with TRBJ2-1; TRBD2 is a possible D gene (6 bases). Germline CDR1 SGHTA, CDR2 FQGNSA. Trimming left V 3 bases short and J 3 bases short, with 12 bases between. The CDR3 runs to 15 residues. The CDR3 here is CASSFLADLYNEQFF. CDR3 nucleotides: TGTGCCAGCAGCTTCTTAGCGGACCTCTACAATGAGCAGTTCTTC.

The chain combines TRBV6-5 with TRBJ1-6; tentative D call: TRBD1 (6 bases). Germline lookup yields CDR1 MNHEY and CDR2 SVGAGI. The CDR3 contains 15 residues. The V end was cut by 5 bases, the J end by 10 bases, with 18 bases between. In nucleotides, the CDR3 is TGTGCCAGCAGTCCCAGGGGACGATCCAGATCACCCCTCCACTTT. This translates into CASSPRGRSRSPLHF.

This chain joins TRBV6-5 and TRBJ2-7, with D hard to call. V was trimmed by 0 bases and J by 5 bases, leaving 14 bases between them. The length of the CDR3 is 15 residues. From germline, CDR1 is MNHEY and CDR2 SVGAGI. The CDR3 here is CASSYSNSPVHEQYV. The CDR3 nucleotides read TGTGCCAGCAGTTACTCGAATTCCCCAGTCCACGAGCAGTACGTC.

The gene calls are TRBV13 and TRBJ2-1; 9 bases map to TRBD2. Germline loops: CDR1 PRHDT, CDR2 FYEKMQ (reference sequence). The V gene end was trimmed by 5 bases and the J gene end by 5 bases; junction bases not matched to a gene: 10. This CDR3 has 16 residues. The chain's CDR3 is CASSGNLAGADNEQFF. The CDR3 DNA follows: TGTGCCAGCAGCGGGAACTTAGCGGGGGCCGACAATGAGCAGTTCTTC.

This chain joins TRBV3-1 (or the pseudogene TRBV3-2) and TRBJ2-2; TRBD2 matches 11 bases. J gave up 2 bases and V 4 bases, and 6 bases lay outside the gene matches. This CDR3 has 17 amino acids. Germline assignment: CDR1 LGHDT and CDR2 YNNKEL (reference sequence). The chain's CDR3 is CASSPNLAGGNTGELFF. In DNA, the CDR3 is TGTGCCAGCAGCCCTAATCTAGCGGGGGGAAACACCGGGGAGCTGTTTTTT.

V and J are TRBV5-1 and TRBJ1-4; possibly TRBD1 for D (6 bases). The V gene's germline CDR1 is SGHRS and CDR2 YFSETQ. CDR3 size: 14 residues. Trimming took 2 bases from V and 8 from J, leaving 13 bases between them. CDR3 in DNA: TGCGCCAGCAGCTTCCAGGGGTTCGGCGAAAAACTGTTTTTT. It specifies CASSFQGFGEKLFF. The full variable domain, rest sourced from reference TRBV5-1 and TRBJ1-4, is KAGVTQTPRYLIKTRGQQVTLSCSPISGHRSVSWYQQTPGQGLQFLFEYFSETQRNKGNFPGRFSGRQFSNSRSEMNVSTLELGDSALYLCASSFQGFGEKLFFGSGTQLSVL.

The CDR3 sequence is CASSIRNTIYF. CDR3 nucleotide sequence: TGTGCCAGCAGCATTCGAAACACCATATATTTT. The chain employs TRBV7-2 and TRBJ1-3; D ambiguous. The CDR3 totals 11 residues. V dropped 5 bases and J dropped 5 bases, with 4 bases sitting between them. Looked up from germline, CDR1 is SGHTA and CDR2 is FQGNSA.

J is TRBJ1-2 and V is TRBV2; possibly TRBD1 for D (6 bases). The CDR3 length is 13 residues. The germline V and J ends were trimmed by 7 bases and 2 bases, with 11 bases remaining between them. Germline CDR1 is SNHLY and CDR2 is FYNNEI. CDR3: CASTRDTNYGYTF. Written as DNA, the CDR3 is TGTGCCAGCACCCGGGACACCAACTATGGCTACACCTTC.

The V call is TRBV5-1, the J call TRBJ2-3; perhaps D is TRBD1 or TRBD2 (6 bases each). The V end lost 0 bases, the J end lost 6 bases, and 17 bases lay between the germline ends. This CDR3 region has 16 residues. Germline assignment: CDR1 SGHRS and CDR2 YFSETQ. The CDR3 DNA is TGCGCCAGCAGCTTGGGCCGGGGGCGGTCGTTTGATACGCAGTATTTT. It encodes CASSLGRGRSFDTQYF.

The rearrangement uses TRBV11-2 and TRBJ2-5, with TRBD1 identical over 9 bases. CDR3 length: 14 residues. Trimming removed 5 bases from V and 4 bases from J; junction bases left unmatched: 5. Germline V gene lookup returns CDR1 SGHAT and CDR2 FQNNGV. The CDR3 reads CASSVTGGGETQYF. CDR3 in DNA: TGTGCCAGCAGCGTGACAGGGGGTGGAGAGACCCAGTACTTC.

The chain joins TRBV27 to TRBJ1-6; maybe TRBD1 (5 bases). This CDR3 contains 13 residues. Germline V gene lookup returns CDR1 MNHEY and CDR2 SMNVEV (reference sequence). V lost 8 bases to trimming and J lost 8 bases, with 13 bases between them. The CDR3 nucleotides read TGTGCCAGCGGATATTCGGGGGATTCACCCCTCCACTTT. Translating it yields CASGYSGDSPLHF.

J is TRBJ2-3 and V is TRBV9, with D unresolved. This CDR3 has 15 amino acids. In germline, CDR1 is SGDLS, CDR2 YYNGEE. The V end was cut by 0 bases, the J end by 0 bases, with 8 bases between. The CDR3 sequence is CASSVGVGSTDTQYF. Here the CDR3 DNA reads TGTGCCAGCAGCGTAGGAGTGGGTAGCACAGATACGCAGTATTTT.

This chain connects TRBV18 to TRBJ2-5; D is ambiguous. Trimming removed 2 bases at V and 1 base at J, with 8 bases between. The CDR3 covers 14 residues. Germline CDR1 KGHSH, CDR2 LQKENI. Written as DNA, the CDR3 is TGTGCCAGCTCACCAGTAAACTCCCAAGAGACCCAGTACTTC. It encodes CASSPVNSQETQYF. Looking up the rest from reference TRBV18 and TRBJ2-5 gives the full variable domain: NAGVMQNPRHLVRRRGQEARLRCSPMKGHSHVYWYRQLPEEGLKFMVYLQKENIIDESGMPKERFSAEFPKEGPSILRIQQVVRGDSAAYFCASSPVNSQETQYFGPGTRLLVL.

The V gene is TRBV7-8, the J gene TRBJ1-4; D uncertain. The CDR3 runs to 15 residues. Between the trimmed V and J ends, which lost 0 bases and 6 bases, there was a span of 11 bases. Looked up from germline, CDR1 is SGHVS and CDR2 is FQNEAQ. The CDR3 protein is CASSLAKGLDEKLFF. The CDR3 DNA is TGTGCCAGCAGCTTAGCCAAAGGGTTGGATGAAAAACTGTTTTTT.

This clone was recorded once. The chain combines TRBV7-8 with TRBJ2-2; 11 bases agree with TRBD1. The CDR3 is made up of 14 amino acids. V dropped 8 bases and J dropped 7; count of bases not matched to a gene: 6. The germline V gene has CDR1 SGHVS and CDR2 FQNEAQ. The CDR3 spells CASYRDRGIGELFF. The CDR3 nucleotides read TGTGCCAGCTACCGGGACAGGGGGATCGGGGAGCTGTTTTTT.

This clone was observed once. The rearrangement joins TRBV3-1 (or the pseudogene TRBV3-2) to TRBJ1-2; D gene unclear. V was clipped by 0 bases and J by 4 bases, with 6 bases between them. CDR1 is LGHDT, CDR2 YNNKEL, per germline (reference sequence). The length of the CDR3 is 13 residues. DNA of the CDR3: TGTGCCAGCAGCCAAGAAGGCCTCTATGGCTACACCTTC. It specifies CASSQEGLYGYTF.

V gene TRBV7-3 combines with J gene TRBJ2-3, with D perhaps assigned TRBD1 or TRBD2 (5 bases each). Looked up from germline, CDR1 is SGHTA and CDR2 is FQGTGA. With 4 bases removed from V and 6 bases from J, the gap between germline ends came to 17 bases. The CDR3 loop spans 15 amino acids. In DNA form, the CDR3 reads TGTGCCAGCAGCTACGTCGGGACGAATGTGGATACGCAGTATTTT. Protein sequence: CASSYVGTNVDTQYF. Looking up the rest from reference TRBV7-3 and TRBJ2-3 gives the full variable domain: GAGVSQTPSNKVTEKGKYVELRCDPISGHTALYWYRQSLGQGPEFLIYFQGTGAADDSGLPNDRFFAVRPEGSVSTLKIQRTERGDSAVYLCASSYVGTNVDTQYFGPGTRLTVL.

This clone was detected once. The V gene is TRBV10-3, the J gene TRBJ2-1, with D perhaps TRBD1 or TRBD2 (5 bases each). CDR3 size: 16 residues. V gave up 3 bases and J gave up 3 bases, with 15 bases separating them. CDR1 is ENHRY, CDR2 SYGVKD, per germline. CDR3 protein: CAISDGWGNFYNEQFF. For the CDR3, the DNA is TGTGCCATCAGTGACGGGTGGGGGAACTTCTACAATGAGCAGTTCTTC.

The V call is TRBV30, the J call TRBJ1-4; D gene unclear. With 2 bases removed from V and 7 bases from J, the gap between germline ends came to 11 bases. The CDR3 has 13 amino acids. Per the germline V gene, CDR1 is GTSNPN and CDR2 is SVGIG (reference sequence). This CDR3 reads CAWSLALGEKLFF. The CDR3 nucleotides read TGTGCCTGGAGTTTAGCCCTCGGTGAAAAACTGTTTTTT.

Turning to this clone: The sample contains more than one DNA sequence encoding this CDR3. This rearrangement joins TRBV11-2 to TRBJ2-7; no clear D. V was cut by 5 bases and J by 3 bases, with 8 bases left in between. The CDR3 extends over 12 amino acids. Germline loops: CDR1 SGHAT, CDR2 FQNNGV. CDR3: CASSLSVYEQYF. As DNA, the CDR3 is TGTGCCAGCAGCCTAAGCGTCTACGAGCAGTACTTC.

V usage is TRBV18 and J usage is TRBJ2-1, with 7 bases aligning to TRBD1. The CDR3 covers 13 residues. CDR1 and CDR2 from the germline V gene are KGHSH and LQKENI. Trimming at V came to 6 bases and at J to 6 bases, leaving 5 bases not matched to a gene. The CDR3 bases are TGTGCCAGCTCTCGACAGGGCTCCAATGAGCAGTTCTTC. Residues: CASSRQGSNEQFF.

The chain has TRBV27 and TRBJ2-1, with TRBD2 identical over 13 bases. Germline CDR1 is MNHEY and CDR2 is SMNVEV (reference sequence). The CDR3 sequence is 17 residues long. V dropped 5 bases and J dropped 6; count of bases not matched to a gene: 10. CDR3 residues: CASSTWTSGSIPNEQFF. The CDR3, as DNA: TGTGCCAGCAGTACCTGGACTAGCGGGAGTATCCCCAATGAGCAGTTCTTC.

V gene TRBV7-8 combines with J gene TRBJ2-7; no definite D call. The CDR3 runs to 13 residues. Between the trimmed V and J ends, which lost 5 bases and 0 bases, there was a span of 8 bases. Germline V CDR1 and CDR2: SGHVS, FQNEAQ. CDR3 sequence reads: CASSPPSSYEQYV. CDR3 in DNA: TGTGCCAGCAGCCCCCCGAGCTCCTACGAGCAGTACGTC.

This chain uses TRBV5-6 with TRBJ2-7; TRBD1 aligns across 9 bases. CDR3 length: 13 amino acids. Per the germline V gene, CDR1 is SGHDT and CDR2 is YYEEEE. V gave up 3 bases and J gave up 5 bases; unmatched junction bases: 3. The CDR3 coding sequence is TGTGCCAGCAGCTGGGACAGGGTCGACGAGCAGTACGTC. It is translated as CASSWDRVDEQYV.

CDR3: CASRRTFERAGELFF. CDR3 nucleotides: TGTGCCAGCAGGCGGACTTTTGAGAGGGCCGGGGAGCTGTTTTTT. J is TRBJ2-2 and V is TRBV27, with D possibly TRBD2 on 5 matching bases. The CDR3 runs 15 residues. Deletions cut 6 bases from V and 6 bases from J, with 17 bases between. Germline CDR1 reads MNHEY; CDR2 reads SMNVEV (reference sequence).

The chain joins TRBV27 to TRBJ2-7; a weak D match, TRBD2 (6 bases). CDR1 and CDR2 (germline): MNHEY, SMNVEV (reference sequence). The V gene lost 6 bases and the J gene lost 0 bases, with 15 bases spanning the gap. The CDR3 is 15 amino acids. The CDR3 reads CASSLNGDFSYEQYV. For the CDR3, the DNA is TGTGCCAGCAGCCTAAATGGGGACTTCTCCTACGAGCAGTACGTC.

V usage is TRBV10-3 and J usage is TRBJ1-1; 7 bases line up with TRBD1. Trimming took 4 bases from V and 4 from J; bases not matched to a gene: 12. The CDR3 length is 16 residues. Germline-derived CDR1 and CDR2 are ENHRY and SYGVKD. In DNA, the CDR3 is TGTGCCATCAGTGGCCCCGAGACAGGGATGCGCACTGAAGCTTTCTTT. Translated, it gives CAISGPETGMRTEAFF.